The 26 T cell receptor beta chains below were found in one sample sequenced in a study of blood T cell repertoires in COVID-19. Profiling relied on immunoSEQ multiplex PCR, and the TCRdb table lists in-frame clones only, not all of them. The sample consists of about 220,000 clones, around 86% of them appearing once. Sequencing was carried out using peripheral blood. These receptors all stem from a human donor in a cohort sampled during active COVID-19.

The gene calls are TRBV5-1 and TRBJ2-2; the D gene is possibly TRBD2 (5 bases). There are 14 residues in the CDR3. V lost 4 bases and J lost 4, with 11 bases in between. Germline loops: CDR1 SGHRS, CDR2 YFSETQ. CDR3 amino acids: CASSPRGGTGELFF. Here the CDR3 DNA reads TGCGCCAGCAGCCCTCGGGGTGGCACCGGGGAGCTGTTTTTT.

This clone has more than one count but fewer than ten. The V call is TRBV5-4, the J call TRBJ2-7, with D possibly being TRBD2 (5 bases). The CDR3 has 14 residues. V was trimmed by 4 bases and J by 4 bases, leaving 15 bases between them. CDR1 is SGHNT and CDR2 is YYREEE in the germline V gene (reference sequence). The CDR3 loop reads CASSPFQRKYEQYF. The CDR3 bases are TGTGCCAGCAGCCCTTTCCAGCGGAAATACGAGCAGTACTTC.

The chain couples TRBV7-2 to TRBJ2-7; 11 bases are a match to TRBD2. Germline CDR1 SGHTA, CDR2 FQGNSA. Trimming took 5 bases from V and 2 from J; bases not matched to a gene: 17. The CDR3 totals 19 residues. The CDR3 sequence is CASSQRISGRAMAPYEQYF. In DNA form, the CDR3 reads TGTGCCAGCAGCCAGAGGATTAGCGGGAGGGCCATGGCCCCCTACGAGCAGTACTTC.

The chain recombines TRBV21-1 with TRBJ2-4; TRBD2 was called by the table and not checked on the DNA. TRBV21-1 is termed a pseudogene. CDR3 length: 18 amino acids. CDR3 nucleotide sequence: TGTGCCAGCAGCAAAGGGGATAGCAGGAGGGGTGGGTTGAACATTCAGTACTTC. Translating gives CASSKGDSRRGGLNIQYF.

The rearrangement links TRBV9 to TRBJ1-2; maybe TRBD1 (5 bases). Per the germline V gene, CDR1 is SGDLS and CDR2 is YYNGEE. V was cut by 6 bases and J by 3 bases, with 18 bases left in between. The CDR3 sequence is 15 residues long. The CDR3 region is CASTPPGGRDYGYTF. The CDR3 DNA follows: TGTGCCAGCACCCCCCCCGGGGGGAGGGACTATGGCTACACCTTC.

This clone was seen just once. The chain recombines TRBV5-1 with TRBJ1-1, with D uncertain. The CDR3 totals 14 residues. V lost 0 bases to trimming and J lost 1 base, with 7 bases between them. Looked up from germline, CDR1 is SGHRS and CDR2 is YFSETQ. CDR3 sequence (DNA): TGCGCCAGCAGCTTGGAGACAAGGAACACTGAAGCTTTCTTT. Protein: CASSLETRNTEAFF.

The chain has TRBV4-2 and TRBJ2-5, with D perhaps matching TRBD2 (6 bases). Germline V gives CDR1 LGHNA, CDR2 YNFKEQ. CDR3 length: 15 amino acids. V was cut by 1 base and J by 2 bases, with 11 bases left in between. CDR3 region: CASSQARDFQETQYF. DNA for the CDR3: TGTGCCAGCAGCCAAGCCCGGGACTTTCAAGAGACCCAGTACTTC.

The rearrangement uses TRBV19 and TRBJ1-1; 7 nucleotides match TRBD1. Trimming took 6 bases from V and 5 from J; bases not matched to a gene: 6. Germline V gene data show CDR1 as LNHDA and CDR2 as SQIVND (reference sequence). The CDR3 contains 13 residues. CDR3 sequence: CASSLQGQTEAFF. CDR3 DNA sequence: TGTGCCAGTAGCCTACAGGGGCAGACTGAAGCTTTCTTT.

Here the CDR3 DNA reads TGTGCCAGCCGTGTGAGGACAGGATCGAACACCGGGGAGCTGTTTTTT. Translated, it gives CASRVRTGSNTGELFF. The rearrangement links TRBV2 to TRBJ2-2, with 7 bases aligning to TRBD1. V dropped 8 bases and J dropped 0; count of bases not matched to a gene: 9. Germline CDR1 is SNHLY and CDR2 is FYNNEI. The CDR3 is 16 amino acids. Combining the CDR3 with reference TRBV2 and TRBJ2-2 gives the whole variable domain EPEVTQTPSHQVTQMGQEVILRCVPISNHLYFYWYRQILGQKVEFLVSFYNNEISEKSEIFDDQFSVERPDGSNFTLKIRSTKLEDSAMYFCASRVRTGSNTGELFFGEGSRLTVL.

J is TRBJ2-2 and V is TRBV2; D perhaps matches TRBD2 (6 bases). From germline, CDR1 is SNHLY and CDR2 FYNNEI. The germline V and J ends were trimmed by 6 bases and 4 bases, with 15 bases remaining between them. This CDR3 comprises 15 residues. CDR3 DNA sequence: TGTGCCAGCAGGGCGGACCCGACTAGCACCGGGGAGCTGTTTTTT. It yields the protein CASRADPTSTGELFF.

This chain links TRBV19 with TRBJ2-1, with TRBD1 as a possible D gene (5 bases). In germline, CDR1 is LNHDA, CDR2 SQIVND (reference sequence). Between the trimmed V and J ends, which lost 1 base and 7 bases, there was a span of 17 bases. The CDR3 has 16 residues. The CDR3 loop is CASSIGGRMFANEQFF. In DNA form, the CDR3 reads TGTGCCAGTAGTATAGGGGGCAGAATGTTTGCAAATGAGCAGTTCTTC.

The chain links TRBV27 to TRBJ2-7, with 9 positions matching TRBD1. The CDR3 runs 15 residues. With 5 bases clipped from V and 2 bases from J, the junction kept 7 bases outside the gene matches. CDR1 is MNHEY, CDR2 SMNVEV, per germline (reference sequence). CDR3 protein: CASSRGTGPTYEQYF. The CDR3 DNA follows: TGTGCCAGCAGTCGGGGGACAGGGCCAACCTACGAGCAGTACTTC.

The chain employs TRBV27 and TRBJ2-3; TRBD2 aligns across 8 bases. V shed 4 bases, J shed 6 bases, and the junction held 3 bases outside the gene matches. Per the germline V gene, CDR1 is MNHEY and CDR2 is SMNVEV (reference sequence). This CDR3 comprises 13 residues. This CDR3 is CASSWGLVDTQYF. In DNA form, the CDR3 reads TGTGCCAGCAGTTGGGGACTAGTTGATACGCAGTATTTT.

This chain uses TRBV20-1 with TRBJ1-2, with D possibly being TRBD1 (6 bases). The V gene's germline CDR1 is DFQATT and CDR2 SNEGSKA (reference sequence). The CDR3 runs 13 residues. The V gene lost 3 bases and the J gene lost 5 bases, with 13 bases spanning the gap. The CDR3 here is CSASRGQTYGYTF. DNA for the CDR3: TGCAGTGCTAGTCGCGGACAGACTTATGGCTACACCTTC.

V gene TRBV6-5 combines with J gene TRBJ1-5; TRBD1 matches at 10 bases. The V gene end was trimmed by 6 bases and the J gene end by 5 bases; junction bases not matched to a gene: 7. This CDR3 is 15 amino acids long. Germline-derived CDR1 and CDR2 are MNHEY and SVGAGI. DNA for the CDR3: TGTGCCAGCAGATCGACAGGGGGCGTCGATCAGCCCCAGCATTTT. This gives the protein CASRSTGGVDQPQHF.

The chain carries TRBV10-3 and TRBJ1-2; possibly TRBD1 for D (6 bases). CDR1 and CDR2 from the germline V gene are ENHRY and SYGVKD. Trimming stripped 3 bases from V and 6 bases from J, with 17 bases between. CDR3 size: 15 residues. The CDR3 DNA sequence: TGTGCCATCAGTGACCTCTCGAGGGGGGGCGATGGCTACACCTTC. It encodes CAISDLSRGGDGYTF.

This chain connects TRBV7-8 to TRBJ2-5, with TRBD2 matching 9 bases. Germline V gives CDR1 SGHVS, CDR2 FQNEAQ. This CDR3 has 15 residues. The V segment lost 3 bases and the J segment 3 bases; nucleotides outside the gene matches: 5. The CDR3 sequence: CASSFIPSGKETQYF. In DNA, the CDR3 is TGTGCCAGCAGCTTCATACCTAGCGGGAAAGAGACCCAGTACTTC.

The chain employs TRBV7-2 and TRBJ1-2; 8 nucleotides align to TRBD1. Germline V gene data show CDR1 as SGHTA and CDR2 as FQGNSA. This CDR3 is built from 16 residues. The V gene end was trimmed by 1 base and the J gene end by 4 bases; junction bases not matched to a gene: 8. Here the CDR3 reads CASSLGHGQGPYGYTF. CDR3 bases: TGTGCCAGCAGCTTAGGGCACGGACAGGGTCCCTATGGCTACACCTTC.

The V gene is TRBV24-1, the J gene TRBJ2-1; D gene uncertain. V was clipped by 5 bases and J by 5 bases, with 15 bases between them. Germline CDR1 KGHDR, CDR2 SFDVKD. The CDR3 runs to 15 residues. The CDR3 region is CATSGMESLDNEQFF. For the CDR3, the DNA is TGTGCCACCAGTGGCATGGAGAGCCTCGACAATGAGCAGTTCTTC.

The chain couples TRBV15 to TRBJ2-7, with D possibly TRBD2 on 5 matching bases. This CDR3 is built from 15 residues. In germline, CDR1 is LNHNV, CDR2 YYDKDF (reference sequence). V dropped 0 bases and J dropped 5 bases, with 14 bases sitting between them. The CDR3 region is CATSRDPGVRDEQYF. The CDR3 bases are TGTGCCACCAGCAGAGATCCCGGGGTACGCGACGAGCAGTACTTC.

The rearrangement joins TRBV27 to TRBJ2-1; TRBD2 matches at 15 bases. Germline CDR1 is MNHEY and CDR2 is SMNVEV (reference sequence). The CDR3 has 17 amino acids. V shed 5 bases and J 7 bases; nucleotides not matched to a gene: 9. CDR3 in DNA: TGTGCCAGCAGTCCCTGGACTAGCGGGAGGGCCGGAAATGAGCAGTTCTTC. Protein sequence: CASSPWTSGRAGNEQFF.

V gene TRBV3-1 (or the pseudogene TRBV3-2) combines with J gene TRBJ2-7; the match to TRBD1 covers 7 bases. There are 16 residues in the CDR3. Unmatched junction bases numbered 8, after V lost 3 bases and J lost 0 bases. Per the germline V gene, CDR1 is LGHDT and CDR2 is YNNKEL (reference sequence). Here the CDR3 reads CASSHWDRNSSYEQYF. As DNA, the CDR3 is TGTGCCAGCAGCCATTGGGACAGAAACTCCTCCTACGAGCAGTACTTC.

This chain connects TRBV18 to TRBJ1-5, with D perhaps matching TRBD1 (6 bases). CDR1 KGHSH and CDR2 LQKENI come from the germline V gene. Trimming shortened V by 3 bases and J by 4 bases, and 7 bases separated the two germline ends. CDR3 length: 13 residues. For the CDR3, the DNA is TGTGCCAGCTCACCGGGACAAAATCAGCCCCAGCATTTT. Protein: CASSPGQNQPQHF.

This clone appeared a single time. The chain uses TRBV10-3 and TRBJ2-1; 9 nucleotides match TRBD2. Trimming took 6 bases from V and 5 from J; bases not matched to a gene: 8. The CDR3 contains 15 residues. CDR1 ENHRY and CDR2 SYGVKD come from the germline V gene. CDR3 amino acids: CAISSGGRANNEQFF. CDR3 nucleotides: TGTGCCATCAGCTCTGGCGGGAGGGCCAACAATGAGCAGTTCTTC.

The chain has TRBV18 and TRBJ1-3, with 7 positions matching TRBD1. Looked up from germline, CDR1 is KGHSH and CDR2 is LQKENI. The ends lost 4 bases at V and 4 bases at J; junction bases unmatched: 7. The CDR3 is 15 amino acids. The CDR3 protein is CASSQSTGSGNTIYF. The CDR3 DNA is TGTGCCAGCTCACAATCGACAGGGTCAGGAAACACCATATATTTT.

DNA for the CDR3: TGTGCCAGTAGTATAGAAAGGAGGGCCGATCAGCCCCAGCATTTT. This sequence encodes CASSIERRADQPQHF. This chain connects TRBV19 to TRBJ1-5; D call uncertain. This CDR3 is 15 amino acids long. Germline V gene lookup returns CDR1 LNHDA and CDR2 SQIVND (reference sequence). Trimming took 0 bases from V and 5 from J, leaving 11 bases between them.